The 6 T cell receptor beta chains in this list originate from one sample, sequenced in a study of T-cell reconstitution after alpha-beta-depleted transplantation in children. A library of TCRbeta sequences, prepared with unique molecular identifiers, was generated. One entry per CDR3 protein, called by TCRdb with MiXCR from the PCR reads. The repertoire includes about 300,000 distinct CDR3 sequences, 9.5% to 13% of them detected once, and roughly 7.1% sits in the top ten. Sequences were derived from PBMCs, sampled before TCRalphabeta/CD19-depleted stem cell transplant. These receptors were collected from a boy less than two years old with acute myeloid leukemia, due to receive a stem cell transplant.

In its sample, this clonotype was seen many times. The chain links TRBV29-1 to TRBJ1-1, with unresolved D. V was clipped by 6 bases and J by 3 bases, with 11 bases between them. The CDR3 covers 12 residues. The germline gives CDR1 SQVTM, CDR2 ANQGSEA. CDR3 amino acids: CSVLLRYTEAFF. The CDR3 DNA follows: TGCAGCGTGCTCCTTAGGTACACTGAAGCTTTCTTT. Full variable domain (missing parts from reference TRBV29-1 and TRBJ1-1): SAVISQKPSRDICQRGTSLTIQCQVDSQVTMMFWYRQQPGQSLTLIATANQGSEATYESGFVIDKFPISRPNLTFSTLTVSNMSPEDSSIYLCSVLLRYTEAFFGQGTRLTVV.

This clonotype has at least ten counts. This chain connects TRBV12-3 or TRBV12-4 to TRBJ1-2; a possible D gene is TRBD1 (5 bases). This CDR3 comprises 14 residues. Trimming removed 5 bases at V and 4 bases at J, with 14 bases between. Written as DNA, the CDR3 is TGTGCCAGCAGTCATCGGCCGGGGGGCTATGGCTACACCTTC. Its translation is CASSHRPGGYGYTF.

In the case of this clonotype: This clone may be a read error of a much larger clone one base away. J is TRBJ2-7 and V is TRBV5-1, with 10 bases aligning to TRBD2. Germline lookup yields CDR1 SGHRS and CDR2 YFSETQ. The length of the CDR3 is 14 residues. Trimming took 2 bases from V and 8 from J; bases not matched to a gene: 7. CDR3 nucleotide sequence: TGCGCCAGCAGCTTCCCAGCGGGGGGGAGCAAGCAGTACTTC. Residues: CASSFPAGGSKQYF.

This clonotype was seen repeatedly, ten times or more. The chain joins TRBV25-1 to TRBJ2-7; no firm D call. V gave up 0 bases and J gave up 7 bases, with 7 bases separating them. Germline V CDR1 and CDR2: MGHDK, SYGVNS. This CDR3 region has 12 residues. CDR3 amino acids: CASSEYYMEQYF. CDR3 bases: TGTGCCAGCAGTGAATACTATATGGAGCAGTACTTC.

In this sample, this clonotype turned up many times. V usage is TRBV7-2 and J usage is TRBJ2-1; D possibly corresponds to TRBD2 (7 bases). V was cut by 3 bases and J by 2 bases, with 20 bases left in between. The length of the CDR3 is 18 residues. Germline CDR1 SGHTA, CDR2 FQGNSA. The DNA for the CDR3 is TGTGCCAGCAGCTTGCGGGGCGGGGCCGGGGGGCCCTACAATGAGCAGTTCTTC. Encoded protein: CASSLRGGAGGPYNEQFF.

The table lists this clonotype with many counts. V and J are TRBV28 and TRBJ2-2; 12 positions agree with TRBD2. V lost 3 bases to trimming and J lost 4 bases; unmatched junction nucleotides: 6. This CDR3 comprises 17 residues. Germline V gene lookup returns CDR1 MDHEN and CDR2 SYDVKM. For the CDR3, the DNA is TGTGCCAGCAGTTTTCCTAGCGGGAGGGCCGGCACCGGGGAGCTGTTTTTT. The encoded protein is CASSFPSGRAGTGELFF.